What follows describes a single T cell receptor (beta chain). Its target is unknown. This CDR3 contains 17 residues. V lost 3 bases and J 0 bases, leaving 15 bases between the germline ends. Germline-derived CDR1 and CDR2 are MGHDK and SYGVNS. In the PCR, 60 Vbeta and 13 Jbeta primers were used. Some clones are missing from TCRdb's copy, which holds only in-frame ones; the method was immunoSEQ multiplex PCR. The sample has about 130,000 clones, about two thirds seen once. These data belong to a study of cytomegalovirus exposure and HLA in healthy donors. Findings and limits, study-wide: As a later analysis revealed, the rate of TCR association differed by HLA locus, with DRB1 most and HLA-C fewest. In all likelihood, a cluster of highly shared sequence variants was a sequencing artifact.

This receptor was taken from an older woman in good health and CMV-seropositive. Sequencing was performed on PBMCs. V is TRBV25-1 and J is TRBJ2-1; a weak D match, TRBD1 (6 bases). This CDR3 is CASSDPITGSSYNEQFF. The CDR3 nucleotides read TGTGCCAGCAGTGACCCCATCACAGGGAGCTCCTACAATGAGCAGTTCTTC.